This T cell receptor beta chain was captured in a study of tumor-infiltrating lymphocytes in primary liver carcinoma. Study summary: Maximum tumor diameters ranged from roughly 4 to 11 cm, stage T1-T3 N0M0. General study findings and limits: Tumor top-250-clone fraction significantly exceeded that of blood (p = 0.039). Just about 7-24% of leading clones were found in every one of five regions.

This CDR3 region has 17 residues. The germline V gene encodes CDR1 MDHEN and CDR2 SYDVKM. A constant-region primer primed TCR beta cDNA synthesis from about 0.55 ug of total RNA. Slightly modified ARM-PCR with three nested multiplex PCR rounds yielded TCR beta libraries. The first two PCR rounds used TRBV1-TRBV30 primers with a Cbeta primer, around 10 cycles each. TCRdb re-called the multiplex PCR reads with MiXCR, one entry per CDR3 protein. The repertoire consists of some 180,000 distinct CDR3 sequences, with 85% occurring once and the leading ten covering around a sixth. Details on this clonotype: Its antigen is currently unknown. Germline and junction disagree at one end, which may indicate a read error.

Co-extracted RNA and DNA came from 20-30 mg of unsorted bulk tissue. Donors were untreated and chronically infected with HBV. Input material: tumor tissue from primary liver carcinoma. V is TRBV28 and J is TRBJ1-5; D is unresolved. This clonotype was obtained from a man aged 40-49 years with primary liver carcinoma and hepatitis B virus infection. Here the CDR3 reads CASSPTLQILLEQRQHF. CDR3 bases: TGTGCCAGCAGTCCAACCTTACAGATTTTATTAGAGCAGCGCCAGCATTTT.